The 24 T cell receptor beta chains presented below share a single source sample, sequenced in a study of radiation and T cells in renal cell carcinoma. The time point is: blood 2 weeks post-SBRT. Indicated treatment: 15 Gy SBRT to primary tumor, nephrectomy 4 weeks later. The data were produced by immunoSEQ multiplex PCR, yet TCRdb's version contains in-frame clones alone and is incomplete. This sample has about 49,000 clones, with roughly 78% found just once. The sequences come from blood, collected from a patient whose treatment included radiotherapy and nephrectomy. The receptors originated from a woman in her 70s with renal cell carcinoma.

J is TRBJ2-2 and V is TRBV7-7; D is perhaps TRBD1 or TRBD2 (5 bases each). Germline loops: CDR1 SSHAT, CDR2 FNYEAQ (reference sequence). V gave up 4 bases and J gave up 7 bases, with 10 bases separating them. The CDR3 is made up of 13 amino acids. Written as DNA, the CDR3 is TGTGCCAGCAGCTCGGGGACCGGCGGGGAGCTGTTTTTT. Translating gives CASSSGTGGELFF.

This clone appeared a single time. V and J are TRBV12-2 and TRBJ2-7; TRBD2, the table's D call, lacks a check against the DNA. TRBV12-2 is a known pseudogene. This CDR3 region has 14 residues. In nucleotides, the CDR3 is TGTGCAAGTCGCTTACCTTGCGGTCTCTACGAGCAGTACTTC. It yields the protein CASRLPCGLYEQYF.

This chain connects TRBV6-5 to TRBJ1-6; possible D gene TRBD1, 5 bases. The germline V and J ends were trimmed by 6 bases and 10 bases, with 10 bases remaining between them. The CDR3 extends over 12 amino acids. CDR1 and CDR2 from the germline V gene are MNHEY and SVGAGI. In nucleotides, the CDR3 is TGTGCCAGCAGAGTGGGGGGATCACCCCTCCACTTT. As protein: CASRVGGSPLHF.

The chain uses TRBV4-2 and TRBJ1-1, with D hard to call. Trimming shortened V by 0 bases and J by 1 base, and 6 bases separated the two germline ends. The germline CDR1 and CDR2 sequences are LGHNA and YNFKEQ. This CDR3 has 14 residues. The CDR3 loop is CASSQEVENTEAFF. The DNA for the CDR3 is TGTGCCAGCAGCCAAGAAGTGGAGAACACTGAAGCTTTCTTT.

The J gene is TRBJ2-3, the V gene TRBV7-9; possibly TRBD1 for D (6 bases). From germline, CDR1 is SEHNR and CDR2 FQNEAQ (reference sequence). Trimming stripped 1 base from V and 8 bases from J, with 13 bases between. CDR3 length: 14 amino acids. The CDR3 nucleotides read TGTGCCAGCAGCTTAGAGGCAGGGGCGGTTACGCAGTATTTT. It codes for CASSLEAGAVTQYF.

This chain connects TRBV9 to TRBJ2-3; TRBD2 matches 7 bases. J gave up 5 bases and V 2 bases, and 11 bases lay outside the gene matches. Germline lookup yields CDR1 SGDLS and CDR2 YYNGEE. The CDR3 consists of 16 residues. The CDR3 loop is CASSVLAGDGGDTQYF. The CDR3 DNA sequence: TGTGCCAGCAGCGTTTTAGCGGGCGACGGAGGAGATACGCAGTATTTT.

The chain has TRBV30 and TRBJ2-1; 8 bases agree with TRBD1. The germline CDR1 and CDR2 sequences are GTSNPN and SVGIG (reference sequence). V shed 2 bases, J shed 0 bases, and the junction held 9 bases outside the gene matches. CDR3 length: 17 residues. For the CDR3, the DNA is TGTGCCTGGAGTTCAGAGGACAGGGCTACCTCCTACAATGAGCAGTTCTTC. Residues: CAWSSEDRATSYNEQFF.

The chain combines TRBV6-1 with TRBJ1-2, with D hard to call. This CDR3 comprises 12 residues. Trimming removed 3 bases at V and 4 bases at J, with 6 bases between. Looked up from germline, CDR1 is MNHNS and CDR2 is SASEGT. CDR3 DNA: TGTGCCAGCAGTGACCGAGCCTATGGCTACACCTTC. It specifies CASSDRAYGYTF.

The V and J genes are TRBV7-6 and TRBJ2-2; no clear D. Germline V gene data show CDR1 as SGHVS and CDR2 as FNYEAQ. The V and J ends lost 3 bases and 3 bases respectively, with 8 bases between them. The CDR3 is 14 amino acids. In nucleotides, the CDR3 is TGTGCCAGCAGCTTCGTCCAAGACACCGGGGAGCTGTTTTTT. Translating gives CASSFVQDTGELFF.

CDR3 sequence (DNA): TGTGCCAGCAGCTCGATTCAAGGGACCGGAAACACCATATATTTT. This gives the protein CASSSIQGTGNTIYF. The V and J genes are TRBV11-2 and TRBJ1-3; D may be TRBD1 (5 bases). Trimming removed 4 bases from V and 4 bases from J, with 14 bases in between. Looked up from germline, CDR1 is SGHAT and CDR2 is FQNNGV. The CDR3 runs 15 residues. Using reference TRBV11-2 and TRBJ1-3 for the parts outside the CDR3, the full variable domain is EAGVAQSPRYKIIEKRQSVAFWCNPISGHATLYWYQQILGQGPKLLIQFQNNGVVDDSQLPKDRFSAERLKGVDSTLKIQPAKLEDSAVYLCASSSIQGTGNTIYFGEGSWLTVV.

A single count supports this clone. The rearrangement links TRBV19 to TRBJ2-5; 11 bases fit TRBD2. The V gene's germline CDR1 is LNHDA and CDR2 SQIVND (reference sequence). The CDR3 loop spans 14 amino acids. V was clipped by 6 bases and J by 4 bases; unmatched bases: 4. The CDR3 loop is CASRGLAEGETQYF. As DNA, the CDR3 is TGTGCCAGTAGGGGACTAGCGGAGGGAGAGACCCAGTACTTC.

CDR3 loop: CASSLAGGQGTEAFF. CDR3 bases: TGTGCCAGCAGCTTAGCGGGGGGGCAGGGCACTGAAGCTTTCTTT. The chain combines TRBV11-2 with TRBJ1-1, with D perhaps matching TRBD1 (6 bases). Germline CDR1 SGHAT, CDR2 FQNNGV. Trimming cost V 1 base and J 4 bases, with 13 bases left between them. The CDR3 extends over 15 amino acids.

Notes on this clone: The sample contains more than one DNA sequence encoding this CDR3. The rearrangement joins TRBV30 to TRBJ1-2; D not certain. The CDR3 is 13 amino acids. The ends were cut back, 2 bases at V and 4 bases at J, with 11 bases in the middle. CDR1 is GTSNPN and CDR2 is SVGIG in the germline V gene (reference sequence). CDR3 in DNA: TGTGCCTGGAGTCGCGACCGGCCCTATGGCTACACCTTC. This sequence encodes CAWSRDRPYGYTF.

The chain's CDR3 is CATSREAGENYEQYF. The CDR3 DNA reads as TGTGCCACCAGCAGAGAGGCGGGAGAGAACTACGAGCAGTACTTC. The chain carries TRBV15 and TRBJ2-7, with 7 bases that match TRBD2. J gave up 3 bases and V 0 bases, and 5 bases lay outside the gene matches. The CDR3 is 15 residues long. The germline gives CDR1 LNHNV, CDR2 YYDKDF (reference sequence).

The chain combines TRBV5-1 with TRBJ1-2; D unclear. This CDR3 has 12 amino acids. The germline V gene has CDR1 SGHRS and CDR2 YFSETQ. V was shortened by 0 bases and J by 6 bases, with 6 bases between the two germline ends. This chain's CDR3 is CASSLVSDGYTF. Here the CDR3 DNA reads TGCGCCAGCAGCTTGGTCAGCGATGGCTACACCTTC. Supplemented by reference TRBV5-1 and TRBJ1-2, the full variable domain reads KAGVTQTPRYLIKTRGQQVTLSCSPISGHRSVSWYQQTPGQGLQFLFEYFSETQRNKGNFPGRFSGRQFSNSRSEMNVSTLELGDSALYLCASSLVSDGYTFGSGTRLTVV.

CDR3 DNA sequence: TGTGCCAGTAAAACGGCAGGGAGTGGCTACACCTTC. It yields the protein CASKTAGSGYTF. This sequence joins TRBV19 and TRBJ1-2; D perhaps matches TRBD1 (5 bases). Germline CDR1 reads LNHDA; CDR2 reads SQIVND (reference sequence). V lost 7 bases and J 7 bases, leaving 13 bases between the germline ends. The CDR3 is made up of 12 amino acids.

This chain connects TRBV10-3 to TRBJ2-3; 9 nucleotides agree with TRBD1. Per germline, CDR1 ENHRY and CDR2 SYGVKD. This CDR3 has 16 residues. Germline trimming cut 4 bases from V and 4 bases from J; bases unmatched to any gene: 9. CDR3 in amino acids: CAISGAGQGSADTQYF. The CDR3 bases are TGTGCCATCAGTGGCGCGGGACAGGGCAGCGCAGATACGCAGTATTTT.

The rearrangement joins TRBV30 to TRBJ2-2; D not resolved. Germline CDR1 and CDR2: GTSNPN and SVGIG (reference sequence). Trimming removed 0 bases at V and 1 base at J, with 3 bases between. This CDR3 spans 13 amino acids. In DNA, the CDR3 is TGTGCCTGGAGTGTAGGGAACACCGGGGAGCTGTTTTTT. This translates into CAWSVGNTGELFF.

The J gene is TRBJ1-1, the V gene TRBV5-4; 7 bases are a match to TRBD1. V gave up 4 bases and J gave up 3 bases; unmatched junction bases: 15. Germline CDR1 is SGHNT and CDR2 is YYREEE (reference sequence). The CDR3 has 17 residues. CDR3 coding DNA: TGTGCCAGCAGCCGGAACAGGGGCGTTTCGTGGGACACTGAAGCTTTCTTT. Protein: CASSRNRGVSWDTEAFF.

This clone was seen a few times. The rearrangement uses TRBV2 and TRBJ1-3; 9 bases line up with TRBD1. From germline, CDR1 is SNHLY and CDR2 FYNNEI. The ends lost 8 bases at V and 2 bases at J; junction bases unmatched: 1. The CDR3 contains 13 residues. The CDR3 sequence: CASGTGPGNTIYF. The CDR3 region has the DNA TGTGCCAGCGGGACAGGGCCTGGAAACACCATATATTTT.

V and J are TRBV4-2 and TRBJ2-1; D is perhaps TRBD2 (6 bases). The CDR3 covers 17 residues. Trimming left V 3 bases short and J 4 bases short, with 19 bases between. Germline V CDR1 and CDR2: LGHNA, YNFKEQ. DNA of the CDR3: TGTGCCAGCAGCCAGGAGAGCATAGCGGCAACATACAATGAGCAGTTCTTC. This encodes CASSQESIAATYNEQFF.

This chain connects TRBV5-4 to TRBJ1-1; D possibly corresponds to TRBD1 (6 bases). This CDR3 spans 13 amino acids. Trimming removed 0 bases at V and 4 bases at J, with 7 bases between. Germline CDR1 reads SGHNT; CDR2 reads YYREEE (reference sequence). DNA for the CDR3: TGTGCCAGCAGCTTGGAAGGGGGCACTGAAGCTTTCTTT. Its protein product is CASSLEGGTEAFF.

The chain uses TRBV9 and TRBJ2-2; D tentatively reads TRBD1 or TRBD2 (5 bases each). Germline lookup yields CDR1 SGDLS and CDR2 YYNGEE. This CDR3 region has 15 residues. The germline V and J ends were trimmed by 0 bases and 6 bases, with 12 bases remaining between them. CDR3 sequence reads: CASSVGPEGSGELFF. In DNA form, the CDR3 reads TGTGCCAGCAGCGTAGGACCAGAGGGGTCCGGGGAGCTGTTTTTT.

In its sample, this clone was seen a few times. This sequence joins TRBV2 and TRBJ2-2; the D is unclear. Germline assignment: CDR1 SNHLY and CDR2 FYNNEI. The CDR3 loop spans 13 amino acids. Trimming stripped 7 bases from V and 4 bases from J, with 10 bases between. The CDR3 here is CASNPLATGELFF. CDR3 in DNA: TGTGCCAGCAATCCTTTAGCCACCGGGGAGCTGTTTTTT.